These 30 T cell receptor beta chains originate from one sample sequenced in a study of response to subunit inactivated influenza vaccine. MiXCR, applied by TCRdb to the RT-PCR reads, yields one record per CDR3 protein. Of 400,000 to 550,000 distinct CDR3 sequences listed, 25% are singletons. The sample here was CD4+ T cells sorted from PBMCs, taken 5 days after vaccination. Receptor source: a man in his fifties who received an inactivated influenza vaccine.

The chain carries TRBV7-8 and TRBJ2-5; D not certain. V was cut by 3 bases and J by 7 bases, with 9 bases left in between. This CDR3 comprises 12 residues. CDR1 is SGHVS, CDR2 FQNEAQ, per germline. The CDR3 DNA is TGTGCCAGCAGCTTGAAGCCGTGGACCCAGTACTTC. It specifies CASSLKPWTQYF.

The chain is built from TRBV29-1 and TRBJ2-2; 12 bases are a match to TRBD2. CDR1 is SQVTM and CDR2 is ANQGSEA in the germline V gene. The CDR3 runs to 16 residues. V shed 6 bases and J 5 bases; nucleotides not matched to a gene: 10. CDR3: CSVVTGTSGLTGELFF. The CDR3 nucleotides read TGCAGCGTCGTAACCGGGACTAGCGGGTTGACCGGGGAGCTGTTTTTT.

This clonotype was picked up one time. The chain employs TRBV6-1 and TRBJ2-1; D possibly matches TRBD1 or TRBD2 (7 bases each). The germline V gene encodes CDR1 MNHNS and CDR2 SASEGT. V lost 6 bases to trimming and J lost 4 bases, with 22 bases between them. This CDR3 comprises 17 residues. The CDR3 bases are TGTGCCAGCAGAGAAAGGGGGCGCGGGGGTAGATACAATGAGCAGTTCTTC. It codes for CASRERGRGGRYNEQFF.

The rearrangement uses TRBV30 and TRBJ2-1; no definite D call. The CDR3 consists of 13 residues. Germline V gene sequence: CDR1 GTSNPN, CDR2 SVGIG (reference sequence). V lost 2 bases and J 4 bases, leaving 9 bases between the germline ends. In DNA form, the CDR3 reads TGTGCCTGGAGTTATGCCTTGTACAATGAGCAGTTCTTC. It yields the protein CAWSYALYNEQFF.

This clonotype was observed a few times. One junction end does not reproduce the germline sequence, and a read error may be involved. The chain has TRBV5-5 and TRBJ1-2; D gene uncertain. CDR3 length: 14 amino acids. Germline values: CDR1 SGHKS, CDR2 YYEKEE (reference sequence). The CDR3 bases are TGTGCCAGCAGCTTGGCCGCGGCAGATTATGGCTACATCTTC. Translating gives CASSLAAADYGYIF.

The gene calls are TRBV10-3 and TRBJ2-2, with D unclear. CDR1 and CDR2 from the germline V gene are ENHRY and SYGVKD. V shed 9 bases and J shed 4 bases, with 9 bases lying between them. The CDR3 has 12 amino acids. The CDR3 DNA follows: TGTGCCATGAGTCCGATCACCGGGGAGCTGTTTTTT. It encodes CAMSPITGELFF.

This chain connects TRBV7-2 to TRBJ2-7; D unresolved. The V gene's germline CDR1 is SGHTA and CDR2 FQGNSA. Trimming shortened V by 5 bases and J by 6 bases, and 17 bases separated the two germline ends. CDR3 length: 14 amino acids. The CDR3 sequence: CASSPSRTSGEQYF. The CDR3 DNA is TGTGCCAGCAGCCCCAGCAGGACCTCCGGCGAGCAGTACTTC.

This clonotype has a handful of counts. The genes are TRBV6-2 or TRBV6-3 and TRBJ2-7; tentative D call: TRBD1 (5 bases). The CDR3 runs 15 residues. Trimming pared 2 bases from V and 0 bases from J, leaving 11 bases between. From germline, CDR1 is MNHEY and CDR2 SVGEGT. The CDR3 loop is CASSYAGLTSYEQYF. CDR3 DNA sequence: TGTGCCAGCAGTTACGCAGGGCTGACCTCCTACGAGCAGTACTTC.

The chain has TRBV19 and TRBJ2-5, with TRBD2 matching over 12 bases. The length of the CDR3 is 13 residues. V trimming: 5 bases; J trimming: 7 bases; junction bases outside the gene matches: 2. Germline V lookup: CDR1 LNHDA, CDR2 SQIVND (reference sequence). CDR3 nucleotide sequence: TGTGCCAGTAGTGCGACTAGCGGGGGGACCCAGTACTTC. Translating it yields CASSATSGGTQYF.

This clonotype was seen a handful of times. This rearrangement joins TRBV5-1 to TRBJ2-7, with no clear D. V lost 0 bases and J 2 bases, leaving 12 bases between the germline ends. Germline-derived CDR1 and CDR2 are SGHRS and YFSETQ. This CDR3 region has 15 residues. The CDR3 reads CASSLDGGTPYEQYF. CDR3 nucleotides: TGCGCCAGCAGCTTGGATGGCGGAACCCCCTACGAGCAGTACTTC. Variable domain in full (rest from reference TRBV5-1 and TRBJ2-7): KAGVTQTPRYLIKTRGQQVTLSCSPISGHRSVSWYQQTPGQGLQFLFEYFSETQRNKGNFPGRFSGRQFSNSRSEMNVSTLELGDSALYLCASSLDGGTPYEQYFGPGTRLTVT.

In its sample, this clonotype was seen a few times. This chain uses TRBV20-1 with TRBJ2-5, with 10 positions matching TRBD2. Trimming took 3 bases from V and 3 from J; bases not matched to a gene: 7. The CDR3 has 15 residues. CDR1 is DFQATT, CDR2 SNEGSKA, per germline (reference sequence). DNA for the CDR3: TGCAGTGCTAGGAAGTCTAGCGGGGGTGAAGAGACCCAGTACTTC. Protein sequence: CSARKSSGGEETQYF.

This chain uses TRBV2 with TRBJ1-2, with unresolved D. Trimming left V 9 bases short and J 8 bases short, with 13 bases between. Germline V gene data show CDR1 as SNHLY and CDR2 as FYNNEI. The CDR3 totals 11 residues. The CDR3 is CASIGLGGYTF. CDR3 coding DNA: TGTGCCAGTATTGGCCTCGGCGGCTACACCTTC.

The rearrangement joins TRBV20-1 to TRBJ2-7; either TRBD1 or TRBD2 may fit D (6 bases each). Trimming pared 1 base from V and 7 bases from J, leaving 23 bases between. CDR1 is DFQATT, CDR2 SNEGSKA, per germline (reference sequence). The CDR3 consists of 16 residues. The CDR3 region has the DNA TGCAGTGCTAGAGTAGGGGGTCGGGAGACTTGGGGGGAGCAGTACTTC. Its translation: CSARVGGRETWGEQYF.

The chain is built from TRBV2 and TRBJ2-2, with D perhaps given as TRBD1 or TRBD2 (5 bases each). The length of the CDR3 is 14 residues. The germline V gene encodes CDR1 SNHLY and CDR2 FYNNEI. V shed 6 bases and J shed 5 bases, with 13 bases lying between them. CDR3 loop: CASSRTEGTGELFF. The DNA for the CDR3 is TGTGCCAGCAGCCGGACCGAGGGGACCGGGGAGCTGTTTTTT.

This clonotype was observed at least ten times. V is TRBV7-8 and J is TRBJ1-3, with no clear D. The CDR3 covers 13 residues. Trimming removed 9 bases at V and 0 bases at J, with 9 bases between. The germline V gene encodes CDR1 SGHVS and CDR2 FQNEAQ. This CDR3 is CASRSHSGNTIYF. The CDR3 DNA reads as TGTGCCAGTAGGAGTCACTCTGGAAACACCATATATTTT.

This clonotype was seen a few times. The chain joins TRBV6-1 to TRBJ1-2, with 11 bases lining up with TRBD1. Germline trimming cut 6 bases from V and 4 bases from J; bases unmatched to any gene: 7. Germline lookup yields CDR1 MNHNS and CDR2 SASEGT. This CDR3 has 15 residues. In DNA, the CDR3 is TGTGCCAGCAGCCCCGCGGGACAGGGGGGCTATGGCTACACCTTC. This translates into CASSPAGQGGYGYTF.

This clonotype appeared a few times. V usage is TRBV5-1 and J usage is TRBJ2-1; 8 nucleotides match TRBD1. In germline, CDR1 is SGHRS, CDR2 YFSETQ. CDR3 length: 15 residues. J was trimmed by 4 bases and V by 0 bases; bases with no gene match: 3. CDR3: CASSLVGTGYNEQFF. For the CDR3, the DNA is TGCGCCAGCAGCTTGGTAGGGACAGGTTACAATGAGCAGTTCTTC.

For this clonotype: A single base separates this from a much larger clone, so it may be a read error. The chain is built from TRBV10-3 and TRBJ1-3; D not certain. This CDR3 contains 14 residues. Germline-derived CDR1 and CDR2 are ENHRY and SYGVKD. CDR3 DNA sequence: TGTGCCATCAGCCTTACGTACTCTGGAAACACCACATATTTT. Its protein product is CAISLTYSGNTTYF.

V usage is TRBV7-8 and J usage is TRBJ1-4; D unclear. Trimming stripped 4 bases from V and 1 base from J, with 10 bases between. The germline gives CDR1 SGHVS, CDR2 FQNEAQ. The length of the CDR3 is 15 residues. CDR3 DNA sequence: TGTGCCAGCAGCTCCACGACTGTAACTAATGAAAAACTGTTTTTT. Its translation: CASSSTTVTNEKLFF.

Comment on this clonotype: A much larger clonotype is one base distant, so this may be a read error. The chain joins TRBV7-9 to TRBJ2-7; D gene unclear. The germline gives CDR1 SEHNR, CDR2 FQNEAQ (reference sequence). This CDR3 comprises 12 residues. V was pared by 1 base and J by 3 bases, with 4 bases between. The DNA of the CDR3 is TGTGCCAGCAGCTTAGACTACTACGAGCAGTACTTC. It translates to CASSLDYYEQYF.

This clonotype has just a few counts. The chain is built from TRBV29-1 and TRBJ2-7; TRBD2 matches at 13 bases. The CDR3 spans 15 residues. Per the germline V gene, CDR1 is SQVTM and CDR2 is ANQGSEA. The junction had 9 bases not matched to a gene; V was cut back by 0 bases and J by 10 bases. CDR3 in amino acids: CSVEETVGLAGSQYF. CDR3 nucleotides: TGCAGCGTTGAAGAGACTGTGGGACTAGCGGGAAGCCAGTACTTC.

This clonotype was found a few times. The genes are TRBV5-1 and TRBJ2-4; 7 nucleotides align to TRBD1. With 3 bases clipped from V and 15 bases from J, the junction kept 9 bases outside the gene matches. Per germline, CDR1 SGHRS and CDR2 YFSETQ. The CDR3 is 12 residues long. The CDR3 sequence: CASSYQGELWYF. CDR3 in DNA: TGCGCCAGCAGCTACCAGGGGGAATTGTGGTACTTC.

This clonotype has more than one count but fewer than ten. CDR3 bases: TGTGCCAGCAGTCACCGTGGCATGCTGACCGATACGCAGTATTTT. Translated: CASSHRGMLTDTQYF. The chain has TRBV27 and TRBJ2-3, with unresolved D. V lost 5 bases to trimming and J lost 6 bases, with 18 bases between them. CDR3 length equals 15 residues. Per germline, CDR1 MNHEY and CDR2 SMNVEV (reference sequence).

The CDR3: CASSPLPAGGQFF. CDR3 nucleotide sequence: TGTGCCAGCAGCCCCCTCCCAGCGGGGGGGCAGTTCTTC. The genes are TRBV7-2 and TRBJ2-1; 9 bases line up with TRBD2. There are 13 residues in the CDR3. The V and J ends lost 5 bases and 12 bases, in that order; junction bases with no gene match: 8. Germline V gene sequence: CDR1 SGHTA, CDR2 FQGNSA.

In this sample, this clonotype turned up a few times. The chain joins TRBV29-1 to TRBJ2-1; maybe TRBD1 (5 bases). Trimming stripped 1 base from V and 6 bases from J, with 16 bases between. CDR1 is SQVTM and CDR2 is ANQGSEA in the germline V gene. The CDR3 consists of 15 residues. CDR3 DNA: TGCAGCGTTGAAGGGGGAAGGAAGGGGTTCAATGAGCAGTTCTTC. It codes for CSVEGGRKGFNEQFF.

In its sample, this clonotype was seen a few times. The genes are TRBV19 and TRBJ1-5; D is perhaps TRBD1 (6 bases). With 6 bases removed from V and 3 bases from J, the gap between germline ends came to 9 bases. Germline V gives CDR1 LNHDA, CDR2 SQIVND (reference sequence). The CDR3 has 13 amino acids. The CDR3 DNA follows: TGTGCCAGTAGGGACAGCTACAATCAGCCCCAGCATTTT. Translating it yields CASRDSYNQPQHF.

The chain is built from TRBV20-1 and TRBJ2-5; TRBD2 matches at 9 bases. Germline V gene sequence: CDR1 DFQATT, CDR2 SNEGSKA (reference sequence). V was clipped by 5 bases and J by 5 bases; unmatched bases: 12. The CDR3 is 15 residues long. In DNA form, the CDR3 reads TGCAGTGCTGACCGCGGGGCGGGGGGGCTCGAGACCCAGTACTTC. Translation: CSADRGAGGLETQYF.

This clonotype came up a few times. The rearrangement joins TRBV7-2 to TRBJ2-3, with TRBD2 matching 9 bases. Germline V gene sequence: CDR1 SGHTA, CDR2 FQGNSA. The CDR3 runs to 14 residues. The ends lost 5 bases at V and 4 bases at J; junction bases unmatched: 4. The CDR3 is CASSRGGAADTQYF. Here the CDR3 DNA reads TGTGCCAGCAGCCGCGGGGGGGCCGCAGATACGCAGTATTTT.

This clonotype was counted only a few times. The chain joins TRBV24-1 to TRBJ2-3, with TRBD1 identical over 9 bases. The CDR3 is 15 residues long. Germline V lookup: CDR1 KGHDR, CDR2 SFDVKD. Trimming removed 5 bases from V and 4 bases from J; junction bases left unmatched: 6. CDR3 sequence: CATSGRGTGSDTQYF. In DNA, the CDR3 is TGTGCCACCAGTGGTCGGGGGACAGGGTCAGATACGCAGTATTTT.

This chain joins TRBV5-5 and TRBJ2-3; TRBD2 is a possible D gene (5 bases). V was trimmed by 1 base and J by 3 bases, leaving 9 bases between them. Germline values: CDR1 SGHKS, CDR2 YYEKEE (reference sequence). CDR3 size: 14 residues. The CDR3 nucleotides are TGTGCCAGCAGCTTGTGGACGGGAACAGATACGCAGTATTTT. Its protein product is CASSLWTGTDTQYF.